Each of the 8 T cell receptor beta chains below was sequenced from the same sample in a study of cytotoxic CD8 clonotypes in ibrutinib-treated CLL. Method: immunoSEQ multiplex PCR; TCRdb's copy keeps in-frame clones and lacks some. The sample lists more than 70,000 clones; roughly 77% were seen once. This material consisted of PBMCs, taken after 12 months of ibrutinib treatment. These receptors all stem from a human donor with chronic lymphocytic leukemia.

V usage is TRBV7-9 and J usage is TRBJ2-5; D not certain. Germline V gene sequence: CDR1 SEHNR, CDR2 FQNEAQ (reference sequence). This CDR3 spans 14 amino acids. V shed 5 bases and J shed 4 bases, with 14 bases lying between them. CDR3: CASSPTLGGETQYF. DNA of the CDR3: TGTGCCAGCAGCCCGACCCTGGGCGGAGAGACCCAGTACTTC.

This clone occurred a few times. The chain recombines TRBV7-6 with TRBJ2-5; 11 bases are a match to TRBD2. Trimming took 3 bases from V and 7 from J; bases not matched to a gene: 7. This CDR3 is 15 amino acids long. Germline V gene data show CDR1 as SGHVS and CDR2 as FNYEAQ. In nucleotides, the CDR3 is TGTGCCAGCAGCTTGGGACTAGCGGCAATCGGGACCCAGTACTTC. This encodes CASSLGLAAIGTQYF.

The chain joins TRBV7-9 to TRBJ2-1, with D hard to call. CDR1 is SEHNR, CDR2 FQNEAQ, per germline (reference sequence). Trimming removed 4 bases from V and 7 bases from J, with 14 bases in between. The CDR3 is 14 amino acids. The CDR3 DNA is TGTGCCAGCAGCTCTCAGTATTCTGGGAATGAGCAGTTCTTC. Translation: CASSSQYSGNEQFF. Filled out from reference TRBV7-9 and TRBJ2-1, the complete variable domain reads DTGVSQNPRHKITKRGQNVTFRCDPISEHNRLYWYRQTLGQGPEFLTYFQNEAQLEKSRLLSDRFSAERPKGSFSTLEIQRTEQGDSAMYLCASSSQYSGNEQFFGPGTRLTVL.

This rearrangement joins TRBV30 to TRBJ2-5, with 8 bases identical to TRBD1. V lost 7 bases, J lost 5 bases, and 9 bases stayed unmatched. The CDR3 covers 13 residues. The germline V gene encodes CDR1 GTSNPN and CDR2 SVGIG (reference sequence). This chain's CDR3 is CASTTGVGETQYF. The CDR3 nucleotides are TGTGCCTCAACGACAGGGGTTGGGGAGACCCAGTACTTC.

For the CDR3, the DNA is TGTGCCAGCAACCCTGGGGGCCCGAACACTGAAGCTTTCTTT. It encodes CASNPGGPNTEAFF. The chain links TRBV9 to TRBJ1-1, with D maybe TRBD1 (6 bases). The V gene's germline CDR1 is SGDLS and CDR2 YYNGEE. The length of the CDR3 is 14 residues. Trimming removed 6 bases from V and 1 base from J, with 13 bases in between.

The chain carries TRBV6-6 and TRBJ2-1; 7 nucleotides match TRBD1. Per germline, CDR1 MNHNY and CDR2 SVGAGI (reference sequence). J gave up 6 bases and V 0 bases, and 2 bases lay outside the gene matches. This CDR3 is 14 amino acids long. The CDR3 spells CASSYSSGGNEQFF. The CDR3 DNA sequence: TGTGCCAGCAGTTACTCGTCAGGGGGCAATGAGCAGTTCTTC.

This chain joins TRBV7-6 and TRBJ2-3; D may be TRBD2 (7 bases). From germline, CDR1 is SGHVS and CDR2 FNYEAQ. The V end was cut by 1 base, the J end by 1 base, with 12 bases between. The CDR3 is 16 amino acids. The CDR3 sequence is CASSLDRGARTDTQYF. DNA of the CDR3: TGTGCCAGCAGCTTAGACCGGGGGGCACGCACAGATACGCAGTATTTT.

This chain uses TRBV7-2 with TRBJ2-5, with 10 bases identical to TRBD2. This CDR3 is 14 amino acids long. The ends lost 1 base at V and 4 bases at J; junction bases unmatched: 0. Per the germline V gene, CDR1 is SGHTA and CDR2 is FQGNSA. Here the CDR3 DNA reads TGTGCCAGCAGCTTAGGACTAGCGGGAGAGACCCAGTACTTC. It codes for CASSLGLAGETQYF.